One and the same sample provided the 10 T cell receptor beta chains below, sequenced in a study of blood T cell repertoires in COVID-19. Here immunoSEQ multiplex PCR was the method, and the copy in TCRdb shows in-frame clones only, minus some. This table holds more than 250,000 clones, around 86% found once. The sequenced material came from PBMCs or T cells enriched from blood (not recorded which). These TCRs come from a woman aged 18-29 years who had recovered from COVID-19.

The V call is TRBV24-1, the J call TRBJ2-3, with TRBD2 matching 11 bases. J was trimmed by 6 bases and V by 3 bases; bases with no gene match: 7. Germline V lookup: CDR1 KGHDR, CDR2 SFDVKD. The CDR3 runs to 16 residues. The CDR3 DNA is TGTGCCACCAGTGATCCGGGGACTAGCGGTCAGGATACGCAGTATTTT. It specifies CATSDPGTSGQDTQYF.

The genes are TRBV19 and TRBJ2-6; TRBD1 is a possible D gene (5 bases). Germline CDR1 is LNHDA and CDR2 is SQIVND (reference sequence). This CDR3 spans 16 amino acids. V lost 4 bases to trimming and J lost 1 base, with 11 bases between them. The CDR3 loop reads CASSTPGSSGANVLTF. For the CDR3, the DNA is TGTGCCAGTAGTACCCCAGGGTCTTCTGGGGCCAACGTCCTGACTTTC.

The rearrangement joins TRBV7-9 to TRBJ1-2; D is uncertain. CDR3 size: 12 residues. CDR1 and CDR2 from the germline V gene are SEHNR and FQNEAQ (reference sequence). Trimming removed 6 bases from V and 7 bases from J, with 12 bases in between. This CDR3 reads CASSFQASGYTF. In DNA, the CDR3 is TGTGCCAGCAGTTTTCAGGCCTCTGGCTACACCTTC.

This chain connects TRBV5-4 to TRBJ1-1; possibly TRBD1 for D (6 bases). CDR3 length: 12 residues. Germline CDR1 is SGHNT and CDR2 is YYREEE (reference sequence). Deletions cut 4 bases from V and 4 bases from J, with 8 bases between. In DNA, the CDR3 is TGTGCCAGCAGCGCCAGGGGCACTGAAGCTTTCTTT. This codes for CASSARGTEAFF.

The CDR3 loop is CASRLRRDRGRSEQYF. DNA for the CDR3: TGTGCCAGCAGGTTACGCCGGGACAGGGGGCGTTCCGAGCAGTACTTC. The J gene is TRBJ2-7, the V gene TRBV6-4; 12 nucleotides agree with TRBD1. The CDR3 is made up of 16 amino acids. CDR1 MRHNA and CDR2 SNTAGT come from the germline V gene. V dropped 6 bases and J dropped 6; count of bases not matched to a gene: 12.

The CDR3 spells CASSLDSYEQYF. The DNA of the CDR3 is TGTGCCAGCAGTTTAGACAGCTACGAGCAGTACTTC. J is TRBJ2-7 and V is TRBV27; D might be TRBD1 (5 bases). Deletions cut 2 bases from V and 3 bases from J, with 5 bases between. CDR1 is MNHEY, CDR2 SMNVEV, per germline (reference sequence). This CDR3 region has 12 residues.

This chain's CDR3 is CASSLTGYAVREDGYTF. The DNA for the CDR3 is TGTGCCAGCAGCTTAACGGGCTATGCGGTCCGGGAGGATGGCTACACCTTC. This rearrangement joins TRBV7-9 to TRBJ1-2; D is unclear. The CDR3 loop spans 17 amino acids. With 2 bases removed from V and 6 bases from J, the gap between germline ends came to 22 bases. The germline CDR1 and CDR2 sequences are SEHNR and FQNEAQ (reference sequence).

This clone came up a few times. This chain connects TRBV28 to TRBJ2-3; D might be TRBD1 (6 bases). V was trimmed by 1 base and J by 8 bases, leaving 7 bases between them. Germline V lookup: CDR1 MDHEN, CDR2 SYDVKM. The CDR3 contains 12 residues. Here the CDR3 reads CASSLFRGTQYF. The CDR3 region has the DNA TGTGCCAGCAGTTTATTCAGGGGTACGCAGTATTTT.

This chain connects TRBV5-5 to TRBJ2-3; 7 bases are shared with TRBD2. From germline, CDR1 is SGHKS and CDR2 YYEKEE (reference sequence). J was trimmed by 2 bases and V by 6 bases; bases with no gene match: 9. This CDR3 has 15 residues. The CDR3 DNA reads TGTGCCAGCAACGAGCGGGGACTAACCACAGATACGCAGTATTTT. The encoded protein is CASNERGLTTDTQYF.

The chain is built from TRBV5-4 and TRBJ1-1; maybe TRBD1 (6 bases). The CDR3 is 14 amino acids. From germline, CDR1 is SGHNT and CDR2 YYREEE (reference sequence). Trimming took off 4 bases at V and 1 base at J, with 11 bases between the two ends. The CDR3 sequence is CASSVWTANTEAFF. CDR3 DNA sequence: TGTGCCAGCAGCGTTTGGACAGCGAACACTGAAGCTTTCTTT.